The clone carrying this T cell receptor beta chain came up once. Terminally differentiated effector memory CD45RA+ cells were excluded from the naive CD8 cells, which were CD45RO-negative and positively selected for CCR7. The data belong to a study of shared clonotypes between healthy human individuals. Study as a whole: The composition of the donors was a couple of women and a few men aged 18 to 49. CD4 naive cells filled three plates per donor, CD4 memory three, CD8 naive two and CD8 memory one.

Assay: immunoSEQ multiplex PCR; the TCRdb copy retains only in-frame clones and omits some. The table shows 2 million to 2.5 million clones, with approximately 95% occurring only once. CDR3 length: 15 residues. Per the germline V gene, CDR1 is GTSNPN and CDR2 is SVGIG (reference sequence). Trimming removed 1 base from V and 8 bases from J; junction bases left unmatched: 11. J is TRBJ1-1 and V is TRBV30; TRBD1 agrees at 9 bases. The sequence derives from a young man in good health. Input material: naive CD8+ T cells sorted from blood. CDR3 sequence reads: CAWSDQGQGFSEAFF. As DNA, the CDR3 is TGTGCCTGGAGTGATCAGGGACAGGGTTTTTCGGAAGCTTTCTTT.